The 20 T cell receptor beta chains given below trace back to one sample, sequenced in a study of blood T cell repertoires in COVID-19. Only in-frame clones appear in the TCRdb table, and some are missing; sequencing was by immunoSEQ multiplex PCR. The sample includes some 200,000 clones, roughly 86% of them seen just once. The sequenced material came from peripheral blood. The receptors originated from a woman at least 80 years old in a cohort sampled during active or convalescent COVID-19.

This clone has only one observation. The rearrangement uses TRBV5-1 and TRBJ2-5; TRBD2 matches at 11 bases. Unmatched junction bases numbered 11, after V lost 3 bases and J lost 4 bases. The germline gives CDR1 SGHRS, CDR2 YFSETQ. The CDR3 contains 17 residues. The CDR3 DNA follows: TGCGCCAGCAGCTCGCTTAGCGGGGGGGCGTTCGGAGAGACCCAGTACTTC. Translating it yields CASSSLSGGAFGETQYF.

This chain connects TRBV24-1 to TRBJ1-2, with a weak D call TRBD1 (6 bases). This CDR3 spans 13 amino acids. Germline-derived CDR1 and CDR2 are KGHDR and SFDVKD. Deletions cut 4 bases from V and 5 bases from J, with 10 bases between. CDR3 residues: CATSEGARYGYTF. CDR3 sequence (DNA): TGTGCCACCAGTGAGGGGGCGCGATATGGCTACACCTTC.

The rearrangement joins TRBV6-5 to TRBJ1-5; the match to TRBD1 covers 7 bases. Germline V gene data show CDR1 as MNHEY and CDR2 as SVGAGI. V shed 4 bases, J shed 4 bases, and the junction held 4 bases outside the gene matches. The CDR3 contains 14 residues. In DNA, the CDR3 is TGTGCCAGCAGTTGGACAGGTCTGAATCAGCCCCAGCATTTT. Translated: CASSWTGLNQPQHF.

The rearrangement uses TRBV6-5 and TRBJ1-2; 7 nucleotides match TRBD1. V trimming: 7 bases; J trimming: 5 bases; junction bases outside the gene matches: 13. Per the germline V gene, CDR1 is MNHEY and CDR2 is SVGAGI. CDR3 size: 15 residues. CDR3 DNA sequence: TGTGCCAGCACCACGGACAGGACTCTTTTGTATGGCTACACCTTC. Translated: CASTTDRTLLYGYTF.

This chain joins TRBV5-1 and TRBJ2-1, with 7 nucleotides matching TRBD1. The CDR3 loop spans 16 amino acids. J was trimmed by 4 bases and V by 0 bases; bases with no gene match: 7. CDR1 SGHRS and CDR2 YFSETQ come from the germline V gene. The CDR3 DNA follows: TGCGCCAGCAGCTTGGCGGACAGGCGAGGGTACAATGAGCAGTTCTTC. This gives the protein CASSLADRRGYNEQFF.

V gene TRBV2 combines with J gene TRBJ2-1; 12 nucleotides align to TRBD2. This CDR3 comprises 15 residues. From germline, CDR1 is SNHLY and CDR2 FYNNEI. The trim removed 6 bases at V and 8 bases at J, leaving 8 bases unmatched. CDR3 nucleotides: TGTGCCAGCAGCCCCGGGACTAGCGGGTGGGATGAGCAGTTCTTC. As protein: CASSPGTSGWDEQFF.

About this clone: Distinct nucleotide sequences in the sample also encode this CDR3. The gene calls are TRBV6-4 and TRBJ2-3, with TRBD2 identical over 12 bases. V lost 5 bases, J lost 6 bases, and 6 bases stayed unmatched. CDR3 length: 15 amino acids. Germline CDR1 is MRHNA and CDR2 is SNTAGT. The CDR3 here is CASSPTSGGRDTQYF. DNA for the CDR3: TGTGCCAGCAGTCCGACTAGCGGGGGACGGGATACGCAGTATTTT.

The V gene is TRBV29-1, the J gene TRBJ1-3; D ambiguous. Trimming took 6 bases from V and 3 from J, leaving 12 bases between them. The V gene's germline CDR1 is SQVTM and CDR2 ANQGSEA. The CDR3 sequence is 13 residues long. The chain's CDR3 is CSVRLRGGNTIYF. For the CDR3, the DNA is TGCAGCGTCCGACTCCGGGGTGGAAACACCATATATTTT.

V usage is TRBV28 and J usage is TRBJ2-3; 8 nucleotides align to TRBD2. The trim removed 4 bases at V and 2 bases at J, leaving 14 bases unmatched. The CDR3 consists of 18 residues. Germline V lookup: CDR1 MDHEN, CDR2 SYDVKM. CDR3 region: CASSYPSGGGRSTDTQYF. The DNA for the CDR3 is TGTGCCAGCAGTTACCCCTCCGGGGGGGGGAGATCCACAGATACGCAGTATTTT.

V and J are TRBV28 and TRBJ1-6; D call uncertain. There are 15 residues in the CDR3. Germline V gene lookup returns CDR1 MDHEN and CDR2 SYDVKM. Trimming stripped 1 base from V and 9 bases from J, with 13 bases between. The CDR3 coding sequence is TGTGCCAGCAGTTTATTTACATCCTTTGGTTCACCCCTCCACTTT. It is translated as CASSLFTSFGSPLHF.

The chain combines TRBV4-1 with TRBJ2-5; the D gene is possibly TRBD2 (5 bases). The CDR3 covers 15 residues. V lost 4 bases to trimming and J lost 1 base, with 13 bases between them. The V gene's germline CDR1 is MGHRA and CDR2 YSYEKL. CDR3 sequence (DNA): TGCGCCAGCAGCCCAAAGCCGGGATTCCAAGAGACCCAGTACTTC. It yields the protein CASSPKPGFQETQYF.

V gene TRBV5-1 combines with J gene TRBJ2-2, with 12 bases aligning to TRBD2. This CDR3 has 17 residues. Germline assignment: CDR1 SGHRS and CDR2 YFSETQ. The V and J ends lost 4 bases and 0 bases, in that order; junction bases with no gene match: 4. The CDR3 nucleotides read TGCGCCAGCAGCAAAGGACTAGCGGGGTCGAACACCGGGGAGCTGTTTTTT. Protein: CASSKGLAGSNTGELFF. Supplemented by reference TRBV5-1 and TRBJ2-2, the full variable domain reads KAGVTQTPRYLIKTRGQQVTLSCSPISGHRSVSWYQQTPGQGLQFLFEYFSETQRNKGNFPGRFSGRQFSNSRSEMNVSTLELGDSALYLCASSKGLAGSNTGELFFGEGSRLTVL.

The chain carries TRBV14 and TRBJ2-3; 12 bases align to TRBD2. The CDR3 is 16 residues long. Trimming took 6 bases from V and 2 from J; bases not matched to a gene: 6. Germline CDR1 and CDR2: SGHDN and FVKESK. As DNA, the CDR3 is TGTGCCAGCAGTGGACTAGCGGGGACATTCACAGATACGCAGTATTTT. This encodes CASSGLAGTFTDTQYF.

The chain employs TRBV2 and TRBJ2-2; possible D gene TRBD1, 5 bases. With 6 bases removed from V and 7 bases from J, the gap between germline ends came to 15 bases. The germline V gene encodes CDR1 SNHLY and CDR2 FYNNEI. This CDR3 spans 14 amino acids. CDR3 region: CASSRRVIDGELFF. The DNA for the CDR3 is TGTGCCAGCAGCCGCAGGGTGATTGACGGGGAGCTGTTTTTT.

The CDR3 here is CASSLRQQKDTEAFF. The DNA for the CDR3 is TGTGCCAGCAGCTTACGACAGCAGAAGGACACTGAAGCTTTCTTT. This chain joins TRBV7-9 and TRBJ1-1; the D gene is possibly TRBD1 (5 bases). Germline V gene lookup returns CDR1 SEHNR and CDR2 FQNEAQ (reference sequence). V was trimmed by 2 bases and J by 3 bases, leaving 13 bases between them. CDR3 length equals 15 residues.

The chain has TRBV29-1 and TRBJ1-1, with D unresolved. Trimming stripped 3 bases from V and 3 bases from J, with 5 bases between. The germline V gene has CDR1 SQVTM and CDR2 ANQGSEA. The CDR3 contains 11 residues. The CDR3 reads CSVDGYTEAFF. The CDR3 DNA reads as TGCAGCGTTGATGGCTACACTGAAGCTTTCTTT.

The genes are TRBV7-2 and TRBJ1-5; tentative D call: TRBD1 (6 bases). The V gene lost 3 bases and the J gene lost 4 bases, with 10 bases spanning the gap. The CDR3 length is 14 residues. Per germline, CDR1 SGHTA and CDR2 FQGNSA. CDR3 nucleotides: TGTGCCAGCAGCTTGGGGGCCCAGAATCAGCCCCAGCATTTT. Its translation: CASSLGAQNQPQHF.

The chain is built from TRBV14 and TRBJ1-5; 10 positions match TRBD1. With V trimmed by 6 bases and J by 5 bases, 7 bases remained unmatched. The germline V gene has CDR1 SGHDN and CDR2 FVKESK. The CDR3 extends over 15 amino acids. DNA for the CDR3: TGTGCCAGCAGACCTCGGGACAGGGGATATCAGCCCCAGCATTTT. It is translated as CASRPRDRGYQPQHF.

The chain links TRBV28 to TRBJ1-2; the D gene is possibly TRBD1 (6 bases). V lost 2 bases and J lost 4, with 8 bases in between. CDR3 length: 13 amino acids. Germline assignment: CDR1 MDHEN and CDR2 SYDVKM. CDR3 nucleotide sequence: TGTGCCAGCAGTTTAGTAGGGGGCTATGGCTACACCTTC. Translation gives CASSLVGGYGYTF.

The chain links TRBV19 to TRBJ1-5; tentatively, D is TRBD1 (6 bases). CDR1 and CDR2 from the germline V gene are LNHDA and SQIVND (reference sequence). V lost 7 bases and J 5 bases, leaving 24 bases between the germline ends. The CDR3 is made up of 17 amino acids. The CDR3 loop reads CASKEGGRFQGYQPQHF. The CDR3 region has the DNA TGTGCCAGTAAAGAGGGGGGGCGATTTCAGGGCTATCAGCCCCAGCATTTT.